This record looks at one T cell receptor (beta chain) sequence and its context. Its target is not known. This entry is derived from a study of cytomegalovirus exposure and HLA in healthy donors. Study-wide results and caveats: TRBV6-2, TRBV6-3 and other indistinguishable V segments were excluded. Reportedly, diagnosis of cytomegalovirus status by the classifier showed high specificity and sensitivity. Another analysis was done later, and it associated around 16,000 TCR beta sequences with HLA alleles at 0.05 false discovery rate.

The CDR3 extends over 14 amino acids. The V and J ends lost 2 bases and 9 bases, in that order; junction bases with no gene match: 3. Germline V gene data show CDR1 as MNHEY and CDR2 as SMNVEV (reference sequence). Researchers ran the PCR with 60 Vbeta and 13 Jbeta primers. The method was immunoSEQ multiplex PCR; TCRdb's version includes in-frame clones alone and lacks a portion of them. This sample has around 80,000 clones, with 62% found just once. The sample taken for sequencing was PBMCs. This TCR came from a male donor in good health and CMV-seropositive. V is TRBV27 and J is TRBJ1-4, with TRBD1 matching 10 bases. As DNA, the CDR3 is TGTGCCAGCAGTTTAGGGACAGGGGTTAAAAAACTGTTTTTT. Translation: CASSLGTGVKKLFF.